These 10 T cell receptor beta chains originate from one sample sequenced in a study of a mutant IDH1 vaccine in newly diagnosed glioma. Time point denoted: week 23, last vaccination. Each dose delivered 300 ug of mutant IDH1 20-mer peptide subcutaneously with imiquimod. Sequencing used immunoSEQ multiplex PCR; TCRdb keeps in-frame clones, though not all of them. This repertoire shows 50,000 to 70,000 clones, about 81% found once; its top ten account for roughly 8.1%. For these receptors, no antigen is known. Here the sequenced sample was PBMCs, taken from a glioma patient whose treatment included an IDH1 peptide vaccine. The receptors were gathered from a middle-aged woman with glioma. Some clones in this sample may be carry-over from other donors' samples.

The CDR3 DNA reads TGTGCCATCAGTGGCGGTGGATCGTCAGATACGCAGTATTTT. Its translation is CAISGGGSSDTQYF. The chain recombines TRBV10-3 with TRBJ2-3; D remains ambiguous. Per the germline V gene, CDR1 is ENHRY and CDR2 is SYGVKD. This CDR3 region has 14 residues. Trimming stripped 4 bases from V and 4 bases from J, with 12 bases between.

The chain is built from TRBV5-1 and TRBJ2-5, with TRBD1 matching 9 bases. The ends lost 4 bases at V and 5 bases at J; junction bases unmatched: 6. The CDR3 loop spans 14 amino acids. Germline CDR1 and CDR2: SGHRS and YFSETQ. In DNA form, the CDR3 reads TGCGCCAGCAGCCCACAGGGGGCCGGGGAGACCCAGTACTTC. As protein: CASSPQGAGETQYF.

CDR3 protein: CASSLAVPGNEKLFF. The CDR3 coding sequence is TGCGCCAGCAGCTTGGCCGTACCCGGAAATGAAAAACTGTTTTTT. J is TRBJ1-4 and V is TRBV5-1; no reliable D call. The germline V gene encodes CDR1 SGHRS and CDR2 YFSETQ. The CDR3 totals 15 residues. With 0 bases removed from V and 5 bases from J, the gap between germline ends came to 11 bases.

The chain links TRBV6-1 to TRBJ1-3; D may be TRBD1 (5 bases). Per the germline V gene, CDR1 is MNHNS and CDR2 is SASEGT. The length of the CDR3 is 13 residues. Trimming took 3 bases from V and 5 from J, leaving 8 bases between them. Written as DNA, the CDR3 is TGTGCCAGCAGTGAGCAGGGAAGAAACACCATATATTTT. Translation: CASSEQGRNTIYF.

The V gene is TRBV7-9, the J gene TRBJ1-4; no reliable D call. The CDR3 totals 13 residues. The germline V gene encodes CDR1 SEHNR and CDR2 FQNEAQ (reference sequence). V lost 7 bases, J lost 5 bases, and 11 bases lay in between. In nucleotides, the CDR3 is TGTGCCAGCACAGGAAGAGGGAATGAAAAACTGTTTTTT. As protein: CASTGRGNEKLFF. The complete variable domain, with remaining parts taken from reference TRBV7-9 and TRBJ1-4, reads DTGVSQNPRHKITKRGQNVTFRCDPISEHNRLYWYRQTLGQGPEFLTYFQNEAQLEKSRLLSDRFSAERPKGSFSTLEIQRTEQGDSAMYLCASTGRGNEKLFFGSGTQLSVL.

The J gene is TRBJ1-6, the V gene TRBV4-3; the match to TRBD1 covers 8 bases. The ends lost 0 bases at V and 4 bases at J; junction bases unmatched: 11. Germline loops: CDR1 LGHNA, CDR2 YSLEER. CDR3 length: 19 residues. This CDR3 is CASSQEGAPGGSYNSPLHF. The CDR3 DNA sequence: TGCGCCAGCAGCCAAGAGGGGGCCCCAGGGGGCTCATATAATTCACCCCTCCACTTT.

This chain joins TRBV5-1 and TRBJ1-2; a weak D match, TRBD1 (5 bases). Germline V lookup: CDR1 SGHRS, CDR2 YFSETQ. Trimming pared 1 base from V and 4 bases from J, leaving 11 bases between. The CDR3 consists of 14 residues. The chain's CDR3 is CASSLSVTAYGYTF. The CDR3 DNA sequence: TGCGCCAGCAGCTTGTCAGTGACAGCCTATGGCTACACCTTC.

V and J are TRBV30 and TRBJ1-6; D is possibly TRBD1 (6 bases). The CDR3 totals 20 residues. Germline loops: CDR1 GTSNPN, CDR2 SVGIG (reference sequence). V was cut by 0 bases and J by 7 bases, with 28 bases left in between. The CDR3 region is CAWSVLRGTRLAQVNSPLHF. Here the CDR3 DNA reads TGTGCCTGGAGTGTACTGAGGGGGACACGGTTGGCACAGGTCAATTCACCCCTCCACTTT.

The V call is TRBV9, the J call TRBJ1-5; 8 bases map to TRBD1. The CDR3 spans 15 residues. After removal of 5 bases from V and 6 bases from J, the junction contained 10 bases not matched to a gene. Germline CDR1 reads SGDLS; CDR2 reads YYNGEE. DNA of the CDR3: TGTGCCAGCAGTGAATCCGGACAGGGAGTTCAGCCCCAGCATTTT. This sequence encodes CASSESGQGVQPQHF.

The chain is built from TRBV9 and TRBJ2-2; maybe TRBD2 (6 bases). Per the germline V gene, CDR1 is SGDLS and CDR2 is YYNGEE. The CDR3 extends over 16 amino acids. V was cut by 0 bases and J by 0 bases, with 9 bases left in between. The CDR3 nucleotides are TGTGCCAGCAGCGTAGAGGTAGCGGCGAACACCGGGGAGCTGTTTTTT. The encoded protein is CASSVEVAANTGELFF. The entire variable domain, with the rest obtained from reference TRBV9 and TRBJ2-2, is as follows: DSGVTQTPKHLITATGQRVTLRCSPRSGDLSVYWYQQSLDQGLQFLIQYYNGEERAKGNILERFSAQQFPDLHSELNLSSLELGDSALYFCASSVEVAANTGELFFGEGSRLTVL.